This T cell receptor beta chain was captured by sequencing in a study of blood T cell repertoires in COVID-19. Background on the study: Sites in the United States, Italy and Spain provided acute and convalescent COVID-19 samples. In each case, the material was cDNA or gDNA derived from T cells, B-cell-depleted T cells, or PBMCs.

Seattle patients were enrolled during active infection and followed longitudinally. V dropped 0 bases and J dropped 5; count of bases not matched to a gene: 4. The CDR3 length is 15 residues. Germline V gene data show CDR1 as MNHEY and CDR2 as SMNVEV (reference sequence). Clones were read by immunoSEQ multiplex PCR, and TCRdb kept only the in-frame ones, dropping some. The table lists about 130,000 clones, 65% to 85% of them singletons, with approximately 17% in the top ten. The V call is TRBV27, the J call TRBJ2-3; 8 bases agree with TRBD1. Material for sequencing was peripheral blood. The clonotype was recovered from a young man with COVID-19, enrolled during active disease. This chain's CDR3 is CASSLSGTGVDTQYF. The CDR3 DNA reads TGTGCCAGCAGTTTATCGGGGACAGGAGTAGATACGCAGTATTTT.